This entry describes one T cell receptor (beta chain). Its antigen is undetermined. The sample comes from a study of PD-L1 blockade in urothelial cancer. For the study at large: Blood underwent analysis 3 weeks (second dose) and 6 weeks after treatment began. General study findings and limits: Tumor-associated clones in blood expanded more at 3 weeks in durable-benefit patients.

Time point in this sample: peripheral blood 6 weeks after treatment start. Sequencing used immunoSEQ multiplex PCR; TCRdb keeps in-frame clones, though not all of them. Here the sample spans about 39,000 clones, around four fifths being singletons. The CDR3 has 16 residues. In germline, CDR1 is SGDLS, CDR2 YYNGEE. Trimming at V came to 3 bases and at J to 4 bases, leaving 9 bases not matched to a gene. The V and J genes are TRBV9 and TRBJ2-2; 7 nucleotides match TRBD2. The receptor comes from a man aged 40-50 years with urothelial cancer. This specimen consisted of PBMCs, obtained around atezolizumab (anti-PD-L1) treatment. This CDR3 reads CASSGGGLAVTGELFF. The DNA of the CDR3 is TGTGCCAGCAGCGGCGGAGGGCTAGCGGTCACCGGGGAGCTGTTTTTT.